This is a list of T cell receptor beta chains from one sample in a study of CD8 T cells in ankylosing spondylitis. MiXCR, run by TCRdb on the 5' RACE reads, gives a single entry per CDR3 protein. The profile covers about 360,000 distinct CDR3 sequences, with 20% to 25% appearing a single time and over 10% taken by the ten largest. Sequenced: blood, either unsorted or a sorted T cell fraction (not recorded which). These TCRs come from a male donor with ankylosing spondylitis or in good health (not recorded which). The CDR3 runs from the conserved cysteine through the conserved F or W. The D gene is left open where the match is weak. The listing skips clone size in some rows; elsewhere it reads once, few, many or a size class.

abundance	v_gene	d_gene	j_gene	CDR3aa	CDR3nt
.	TRBV13	.	TRBJ2-5	CASSRGRSGRPNQETQYF	TGTGCCAGCAGCCGGGGGAGATCTGGACGGCCAAACCAAGAGACCCAGTACTTC
few	TRBV6-5	TRBD1	TRBJ2-1	CASSYSGQGADEQFF	TGTGCCAGCAGTTACTCGGGACAGGGGGCGGATGAGCAGTTCTTC
.	TRBV20-1	.	TRBJ2-2	CSAKGVADTGELFF	TGCAGTGCGAAGGGGGTGGCGGACACCGGGGAGCTGTTTTTT
.	TRBV27	TRBD1	TRBJ1-5	CASGLGQLNQPQHF	TGTGCCAGCGGACTGGGACAGCTTAATCAGCCCCAGCATTTT
.	TRBV6-2/TRBV6-3	.	TRBJ1-6	CASSLIGDSPLHF	TGTGCCAGCAGTTTGATCGGGGATTCACCCCTCCACTTT
few	TRBV5-5	.	TRBJ2-5	CASSPGTSSQETQYF	TGTGCCAGCAGCCCCGGGACCTCTTCGCAAGAGACCCAGTACTTC
few	TRBV6-1	.	TRBJ1-5	CASRTGNQPQHF	TGTGCCAGCAGAACAGGGAATCAGCCCCAGCATTTT
.	TRBV12-3/TRBV12-4	.	TRBJ2-4	CASSLVDSKNIQYF	TGTGCCAGCAGCCTGGTGGATTCCAAAAACATTCAGTACTTC
.	TRBV4-1	.	TRBJ2-7	CASSQARGSYEQYF	TGCGCCAGCAGCCAAGCTAGGGGATCCTACGAGCAGTACTTC
.	TRBV7-8	.	TRBJ2-7	CASSLGTGLIEQYF	TGTGCCAGCAGCTTAGGTACAGGGCTAATCGAGCAGTACTTC
.	TRBV9	TRBD2	TRBJ2-1	CASSVGLAGLYNEQFF	TGTGCCAGCAGCGTAGGACTAGCGGGGCTTTACAATGAGCAGTTCTTC
few	TRBV2	TRBD1	TRBJ1-5	CASSAGDRLSNQPQHF	TGTGCCAGCAGCGCCGGGGACAGGCTAAGCAATCAGCCCCAGCATTTT
.	TRBV7-7	TRBD1	TRBJ2-2	CASSSRGLSTGELFF	TGTGCCAGCAGCTCCAGGGGGTTGAGCACCGGGGAGCTGTTTTTT
few	TRBV7-9	.	TRBJ2-1	CASSFGGRWGEQFF	TGTGCCAGCAGCTTTGGGGGCCGGTGGGGTGAGCAGTTCTTC
.	TRBV7-2	.	TRBJ2-7	CASSFSVSYEQYF	TGTGCCAGCAGCTTTAGCGTTTCCTACGAGCAGTACTTC
.	TRBV7-2	.	TRBJ2-1	CASSLAGGGLGNEQFF	TGTGCCAGCAGCTTAGCAGGAGGGGGACTCGGCAATGAGCAGTTCTTC
few	TRBV6-5	.	TRBJ1-1	CASSYTPPDRGTEAFF	TGTGCCAGCAGTTACACCCCCCCGGACCGCGGCACTGAAGCTTTCTTT
.	TRBV5-1	.	TRBJ2-1	CASSLAGNLYNEQFF	TGCGCCAGCAGCTTGGCTGGGAACCTCTACAATGAGCAGTTCTTC
few	TRBV4-2	TRBD2	TRBJ2-1	CASSQEFQRGGNEQFF	TGTGCCAGCAGCCAAGAGTTCCAGCGGGGGGGCAATGAGCAGTTCTTC
few	TRBV29-1	.	TRBJ2-3	CSVEFRYTDTQYF	TGCAGCGTTGAATTCCGGTACACAGATACGCAGTATTTT
.	TRBV12-3/TRBV12-4	.	TRBJ2-5	CASSFGDFQYF	TGTGCCAGCAGTTTTGGGGACTTCCAGTACTTC
few	TRBV28	.	TRBJ2-7	CASTQTGSHEQYF	TGTGCCAGCACCCAAACGGGGAGCCACGAGCAGTACTTC
few	TRBV25-1	.	TRBJ2-7	CASSPVGGTYEQYF	TGTGCCAGCTCTCCGGTGGGGGGCACCTACGAGCAGTACTTC
.	TRBV20-1	TRBD1	TRBJ1-2	CSAREGTGFDGYTF	TGCAGTGCTAGAGAAGGGACAGGGTTTGATGGCTACACCTTC
.	TRBV24-1	.	TRBJ2-1	CATSDRTQGNEQFF	TGTGCCACCAGTGACCGGACTCAGGGGAATGAGCAGTTCTTC
few	TRBV7-3	.	TRBJ2-2	CASSLLGGALGLYTGELFF	TGTGCCAGCAGCTTATTGGGCGGTGCACTGGGACTTTACACCGGGGAGCTGTTTTTT
.	TRBV5-1	.	TRBJ2-5	CASSSGHNEETQYF	TGCGCCAGCAGCAGCGGACACAATGAAGAGACCCAGTACTTC
.	TRBV5-1	.	TRBJ2-7	CASSLYPGLIYEQYF	TGCGCCAGCAGCCTATACCCGGGGCTCATCTACGAGCAGTACTTC
.	TRBV11-2	.	TRBJ1-4	CASMDSYSTNEKLFF	TGTGCCAGCATGGACAGCTACTCAACTAATGAAAAACTGTTTTTT
few	TRBV28	.	TRBJ1-1	CASRQTGPTEAFF	TGTGCCAGCAGGCAAACAGGGCCCACTGAAGCTTTCTTT
many	TRBV7-2	TRBD2	TRBJ2-2	CASSPGLAGGTGELFF	TGTGCCAGCAGCCCTGGACTAGCGGGGGGTACCGGGGAGCTGTTTTTT
.	TRBV6-5	TRBD2	TRBJ2-1	CASSYSLRGVSNEQFF	TGTGCCAGCAGTTACTCGCTGCGGGGGGTGTCCAATGAGCAGTTCTTC
many	TRBV12-3/TRBV12-4	.	TRBJ2-1	CASSFGGGYNEQFF	TGTGCCAGCAGTTTCGGCGGCGGGTACAATGAGCAGTTCTTC
few	TRBV10-3	.	TRBJ2-7	CATSGAIAYEQYF	TGTGCCACCTCAGGGGCGATAGCCTACGAGCAGTACTTC
.	TRBV2	.	TRBJ2-5	CASSDVYRDLRSMGTQYF	TGTGCCAGCAGTGATGTTTATCGGGACCTCCGGAGTATGGGGACCCAGTACTTC
.	TRBV5-5	.	TRBJ1-5	CASSLEGSSNQPQHF	TGTGCCAGCAGCTTGGAAGGGAGTAGCAATCAGCCCCAGCATTTT
.	TRBV29-1	TRBD1	TRBJ2-7	CSVLTGDAYEQYF	TGCAGCGTACTTACAGGGGACGCTTACGAGCAGTACTTC
.	TRBV7-9	.	TRBJ2-5	CASSSTSYIDQETQYF	TGTGCCAGCAGCTCAACATCCTACATTGACCAAGAGACCCAGTACTTC
few	TRBV7-8	.	TRBJ2-1	CASSLQAGKSYNEQFF	TGTGCCAGCAGCTTACAAGCGGGCAAATCCTACAATGAGCAGTTCTTC
.	TRBV24-1	.	TRBJ2-5	CATSDTSQETQYF	TGTGCCACCAGTGATACCAGCCAAGAGACCCAGTACTTC
.	TRBV9	.	TRBJ2-7	CASSVQDFPYEQYF	TGTGCCAGCAGCGTCCAGGACTTTCCCTACGAGCAGTACTTC
.	TRBV19	.	TRBJ1-1	CACGGEGYTEAFF	TGTGCGTGTGGGGGCGAGGGGTACACTGAAGCTTTCTTT
few	TRBV12-3/TRBV12-4	.	TRBJ2-3	CASILGTFTDTQYF	TGTGCCAGCATCTTGGGGACCTTCACAGATACGCAGTATTTT
few	TRBV7-9	.	TRBJ2-5	CASSLATDQETQYF	TGTGCCAGCAGCTTAGCTACGGATCAGGAGACCCAGTACTTC
few	TRBV7-2	.	TRBJ2-7	CASSLTVGDYEQYF	TGTGCCAGCAGCTTAACAGTTGGGGACTACGAGCAGTACTTC
few	TRBV5-6	TRBD1	TRBJ2-5	CASSFLDRGGTQYF	TGTGCCAGCAGCTTTCTGGACAGGGGTGGGACCCAGTACTTC
.	TRBV9	.	TRBJ2-5	CASSVATVETQYF	TGTGCCAGCAGCGTAGCTACTGTGGAGACCCAGTACTTC
.	TRBV10-3	TRBD2	TRBJ2-6	CAINGAGGAGANVLTF	TGTGCCATCAATGGGGCGGGGGGCGCTGGGGCCAACGTCCTGACTTTC
.	TRBV4-1	.	TRBJ2-6	CASSRGGDNVLTF	TGCGCCAGCAGCCGAGGTGGGGACAACGTCCTGACTTTC
.	TRBV20-1	.	TRBJ2-1	CSARDLRGPYNEQFF	TGCAGTGCTAGAGATCTCCGGGGCCCCTACAATGAGCAGTTCTTC
few	TRBV11-2	.	TRBJ2-4	CASSLIVATGTKKSIQYF	TGTGCCAGCAGCTTAATAGTGGCCACCGGGACAAAAAAAAGCATTCAGTACTTC
.	TRBV21-1	.	TRBJ2-5	CASSKALLGETQYF	TGTGCCAGCAGCAAAGCGCTTTTGGGAGAGACCCAGTACTTC